These 10 T cell receptor beta chains came from one sample sequenced in a study of graft-versus-host responses after intestinal transplantation. Sequencing was performed with immunoSEQ multiplex PCR; in TCRdb, only in-frame clones are kept and a portion is missing. The data contain some 8,300 clones, less than 95% of them seen just once; the ten biggest clones take up about 1.5%. The sequenced sample was PBMCs, obtained approximately 32 days after intestinal transplant. The source is a human patient who received an intestinal transplant, so some T cells may come from the graft donor.

J is TRBJ1-2 and V is TRBV20-1; unclear D gene. CDR1 DFQATT and CDR2 SNEGSKA come from the germline V gene (reference sequence). The CDR3 covers 11 residues. Trimming took 0 bases from V and 8 from J, leaving 7 bases between them. CDR3: CSARDYRGYTF. CDR3 sequence (DNA): TGCAGTGCTAGAGATTATCGCGGCTACACCTTC.

This rearrangement joins TRBV7-6 to TRBJ2-3; 7 bases agree with TRBD2. In germline, CDR1 is SGHVS, CDR2 FNYEAQ. V shed 4 bases and J 0 bases; nucleotides not matched to a gene: 13. The CDR3 runs 18 residues. The CDR3 DNA is TGTGCCAGCAGCTCAGACAATCTCAGCGGGACCAGCACAGATACGCAGTATTTT. It yields the protein CASSSDNLSGTSTDTQYF.

The chain carries TRBV19 and TRBJ1-2; 9 bases line up with TRBD1. V was pared by 5 bases and J by 5 bases, with 9 bases of the junction left unmatched. The CDR3 is 15 amino acids. Per the germline V gene, CDR1 is LNHDA and CDR2 is SQIVND (reference sequence). Here the CDR3 reads CASSFSTGGLYGYTF. The CDR3 region has the DNA TGTGCCAGTAGTTTCTCGACAGGGGGACTATATGGCTACACCTTC.

This clone has a single count. The chain couples TRBV6-1 to TRBJ1-5; 7 positions match TRBD1. The length of the CDR3 is 15 residues. J was trimmed by 2 bases and V by 6 bases; bases with no gene match: 7. Germline V gene lookup returns CDR1 MNHNS and CDR2 SASEGT. CDR3 DNA sequence: TGTGCCAGCAGCCGAGGGGGCTGGGGCAATCAGCCCCAGCATTTT. Translation gives CASSRGGWGNQPQHF.

This chain connects TRBV18 to TRBJ2-7; 7 positions agree with TRBD2. With 5 bases clipped from V and 7 bases from J, the junction kept 11 bases outside the gene matches. Per the germline V gene, CDR1 is KGHSH and CDR2 is LQKENI. This CDR3 has 14 residues. CDR3 region: CASSFQAGPREQYF. The CDR3 nucleotides read TGTGCCAGCTCATTTCAAGCGGGGCCTCGGGAGCAGTACTTC.

J is TRBJ1-1 and V is TRBV7-9; D remains ambiguous. Germline CDR1 SEHNR, CDR2 FQNEAQ (reference sequence). This CDR3 is built from 14 residues. V lost 5 bases to trimming and J lost 3 bases, with 13 bases between them. The CDR3 coding sequence is TGTGCCAGCAGCCCAAAACTCATGGACACTGAAGCTTTCTTT. It translates to CASSPKLMDTEAFF.

The chain couples TRBV18 to TRBJ1-2; D ambiguous. Germline V gene lookup returns CDR1 KGHSH and CDR2 LQKENI. The CDR3 is 14 residues long. The V end lost 6 bases, the J end lost 3 bases, and 14 bases lay between the germline ends. CDR3 bases: TGTGCCAGCTCCCCATCCCAGACTGACTATGGCTACACCTTC. This translates into CASSPSQTDYGYTF.

The rearrangement uses TRBV11-2 and TRBJ2-7, with TRBD2 matching over 7 bases. Germline trimming cut 4 bases from V and 0 bases from J; bases unmatched to any gene: 9. Germline-derived CDR1 and CDR2 are SGHAT and FQNNGV. The CDR3 covers 16 residues. In DNA form, the CDR3 reads TGTGCCAGCAGCTCCGGGCGGGGAGGGGACTCCTACGAGCAGTACTTC. This translates into CASSSGRGGDSYEQYF.

CDR3 sequence reads: CASSYSAFFTDTQYF. DNA of the CDR3: TGTGCCAGCAGTTACTCGGCCTTTTTCACAGATACGCAGTATTTT. The rearrangement links TRBV6-5 to TRBJ2-3; no firm D call. Trimming left V 0 bases short and J 2 bases short, with 9 bases between. The CDR3 spans 15 residues. CDR1 and CDR2 (germline): MNHEY, SVGAGI.

The chain has TRBV19 and TRBJ1-1, with D hard to call. Trimming pared 10 bases from V and 3 bases from J, leaving 12 bases between. The CDR3 loop spans 12 amino acids. The V gene's germline CDR1 is LNHDA and CDR2 SQIVND (reference sequence). CDR3 nucleotides: TGTGCCACCGCTCAGGATGACACTGAAGCTTTCTTT. Its translation: CATAQDDTEAFF.